This T cell receptor (beta chain) was identified in a study of regulatory T cells in long-lasting Graves disease. Germline CDR1 is SGHVS and CDR2 is FNYEAQ. This CDR3 has 14 amino acids. V lost 2 bases and J lost 3, with 9 bases in between. The TCR beta library used iRepertoire HTBI primers with Arm-PCR amplification of CDR3. TCRdb fed the multiplex PCR reads into MiXCR, producing one record per CDR3 protein. The sample has 550,000 to 650,000 distinct CDR3 sequences, about 15% seen once. Described time point: newly diagnosed GD, antithyroid drugs for less than 3 months. Extracted RNA from PBMCs served as the source of the TCR library. Roughly 8.4 milliliters of peripheral blood were drawn into EDTA tubes. This clonotype appeared many times. The same sample was also studied in work on T cells in Graves' hyperthyroidism and ophthalmopathy. That work contributes: Absent ophthalmopathy progression within 18 months defined stable Graves' hyperthyroidism.

Source: peripheral blood mononuclear cells (PBMCs), taken at new diagnosis, from a patient treated with antithyroid drugs. The rearrangement uses TRBV7-6 and TRBJ2-3; D remains ambiguous. The receptor's source is a man younger than 35 with Graves disease. The CDR3 here is CASSLLGGTDTQYF. CDR3 nucleotide sequence: TGTGCCAGCAGCTTACTCGGTGGGACAGATACGCAGTATTTT.